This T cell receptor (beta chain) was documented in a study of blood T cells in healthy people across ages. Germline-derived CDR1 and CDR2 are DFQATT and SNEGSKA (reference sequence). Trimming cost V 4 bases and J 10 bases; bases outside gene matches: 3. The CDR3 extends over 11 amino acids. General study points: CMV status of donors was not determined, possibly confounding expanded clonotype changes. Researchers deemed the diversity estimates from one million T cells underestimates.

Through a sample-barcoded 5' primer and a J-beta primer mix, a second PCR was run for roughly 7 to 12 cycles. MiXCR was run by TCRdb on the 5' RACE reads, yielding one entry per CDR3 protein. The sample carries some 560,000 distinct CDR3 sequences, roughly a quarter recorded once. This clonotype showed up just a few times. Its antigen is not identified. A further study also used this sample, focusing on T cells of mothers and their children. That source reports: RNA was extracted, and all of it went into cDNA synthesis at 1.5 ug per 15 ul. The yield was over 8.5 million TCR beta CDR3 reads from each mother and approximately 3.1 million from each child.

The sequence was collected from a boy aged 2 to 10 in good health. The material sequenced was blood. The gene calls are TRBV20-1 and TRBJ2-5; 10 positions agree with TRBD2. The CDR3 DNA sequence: TGCAGTGCTACTAGCGGGGGAGACCAGTACTTC. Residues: CSATSGGDQYF.